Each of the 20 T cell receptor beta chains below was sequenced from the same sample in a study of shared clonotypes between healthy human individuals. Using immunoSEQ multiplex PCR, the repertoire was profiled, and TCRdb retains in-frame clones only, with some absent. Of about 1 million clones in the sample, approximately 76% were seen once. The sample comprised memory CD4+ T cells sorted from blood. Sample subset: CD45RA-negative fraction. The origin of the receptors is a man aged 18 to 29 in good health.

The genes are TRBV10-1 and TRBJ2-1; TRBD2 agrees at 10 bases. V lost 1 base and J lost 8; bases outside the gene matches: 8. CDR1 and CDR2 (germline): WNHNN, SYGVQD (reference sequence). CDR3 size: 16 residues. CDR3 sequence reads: CASSELKAGGFDEQFF. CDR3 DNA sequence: TGCGCCAGCAGTGAGTTAAAAGCGGGAGGGTTCGATGAGCAGTTCTTC.

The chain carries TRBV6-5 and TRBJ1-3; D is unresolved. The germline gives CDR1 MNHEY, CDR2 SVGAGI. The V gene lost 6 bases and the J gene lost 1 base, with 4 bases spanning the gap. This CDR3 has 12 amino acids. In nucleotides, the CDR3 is TGTGCCAGCAGCCTTTCTGGAAACACCATATATTTT. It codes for CASSLSGNTIYF.

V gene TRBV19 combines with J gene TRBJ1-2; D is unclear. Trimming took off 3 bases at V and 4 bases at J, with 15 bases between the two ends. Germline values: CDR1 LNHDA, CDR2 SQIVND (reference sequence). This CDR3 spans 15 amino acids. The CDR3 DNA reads TGTGCCAGTAGTATTGAGCAGCAAAGACCCTATGGCTACACCTTC. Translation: CASSIEQQRPYGYTF.

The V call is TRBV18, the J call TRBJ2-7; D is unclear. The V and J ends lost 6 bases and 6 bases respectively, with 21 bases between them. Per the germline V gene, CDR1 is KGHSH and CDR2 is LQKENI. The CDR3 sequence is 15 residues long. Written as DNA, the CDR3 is TGTGCCAGCTCCCGCTTATCGGAAGGACCGATCGAGCAGTACTTC. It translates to CASSRLSEGPIEQYF.

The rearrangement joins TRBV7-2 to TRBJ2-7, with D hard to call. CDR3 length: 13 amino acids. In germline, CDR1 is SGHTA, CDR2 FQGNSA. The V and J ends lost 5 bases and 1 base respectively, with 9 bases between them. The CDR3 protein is CASSPGLSYEQYF. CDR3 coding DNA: TGTGCCAGCAGCCCCGGCTTGTCCTACGAGCAGTACTTC.

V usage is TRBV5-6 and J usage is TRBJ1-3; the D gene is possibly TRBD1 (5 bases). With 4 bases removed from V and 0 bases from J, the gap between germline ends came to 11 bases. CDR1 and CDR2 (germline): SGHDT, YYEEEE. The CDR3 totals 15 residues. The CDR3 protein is CASSRGRYSGNTIYF. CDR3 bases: TGTGCCAGCAGCAGGGGACGGTACTCTGGAAACACCATATATTTT. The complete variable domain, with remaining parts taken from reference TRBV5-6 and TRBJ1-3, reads DAGVTQSPTHLIKTRGQQVTLRCSPKSGHDTVSWYQQALGQGPQFIFQYYEEEERQRGNFPDRFSGHQFPNYSSELNVNALLLGDSALYLCASSRGRYSGNTIYFGEGSWLTVV.

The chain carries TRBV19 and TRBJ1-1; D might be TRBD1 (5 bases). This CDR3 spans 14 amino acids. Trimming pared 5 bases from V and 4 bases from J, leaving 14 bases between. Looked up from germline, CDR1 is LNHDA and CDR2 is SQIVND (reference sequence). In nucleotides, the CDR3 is TGTGCCAGTAGTCCCCAGGGTATAAGCACTGAAGCTTTCTTT. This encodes CASSPQGISTEAFF.

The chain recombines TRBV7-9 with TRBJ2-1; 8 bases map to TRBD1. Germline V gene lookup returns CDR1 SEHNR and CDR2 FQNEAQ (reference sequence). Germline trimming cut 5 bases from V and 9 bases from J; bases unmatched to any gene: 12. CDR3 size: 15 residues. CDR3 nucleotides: TGTGCCAGCAGCAACCGGGACAGGCCCCGAAGTGAGCAGTTCTTC. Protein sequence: CASSNRDRPRSEQFF.

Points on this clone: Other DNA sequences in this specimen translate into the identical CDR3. In DNA form, the CDR3 reads TGCGCCAGCAGCCAAGATAGGGCAGCAACCTACGAGCAGTACTTC. Translation: CASSQDRAATYEQYF. The chain couples TRBV4-3 to TRBJ2-7, with D unclear. The CDR3 spans 15 residues. The germline gives CDR1 LGHNA, CDR2 YSLEER. The V gene lost 0 bases and the J gene lost 2 bases, with 11 bases spanning the gap.

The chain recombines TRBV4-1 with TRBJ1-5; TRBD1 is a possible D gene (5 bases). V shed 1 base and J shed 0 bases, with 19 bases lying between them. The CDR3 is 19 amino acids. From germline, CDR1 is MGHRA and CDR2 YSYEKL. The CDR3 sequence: CASSQVIGAEYYSNQPQHF. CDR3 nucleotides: TGCGCCAGCAGCCAAGTGATAGGGGCGGAGTATTATAGCAATCAGCCCCAGCATTTT.

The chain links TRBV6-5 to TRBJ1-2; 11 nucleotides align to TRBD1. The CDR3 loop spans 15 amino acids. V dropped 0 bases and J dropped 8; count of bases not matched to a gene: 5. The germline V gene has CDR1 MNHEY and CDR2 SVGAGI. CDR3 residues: CASSYSGQGARGYTF. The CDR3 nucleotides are TGTGCCAGCAGTTACTCCGGACAGGGGGCTCGGGGCTACACCTTC.

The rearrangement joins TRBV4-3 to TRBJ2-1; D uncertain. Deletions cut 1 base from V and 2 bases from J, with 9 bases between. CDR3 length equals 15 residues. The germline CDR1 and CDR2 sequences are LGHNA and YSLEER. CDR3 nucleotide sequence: TGCGCCAGCAGCCAAGTGTTTGGACCCTACAATGAGCAGTTCTTC. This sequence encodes CASSQVFGPYNEQFF.

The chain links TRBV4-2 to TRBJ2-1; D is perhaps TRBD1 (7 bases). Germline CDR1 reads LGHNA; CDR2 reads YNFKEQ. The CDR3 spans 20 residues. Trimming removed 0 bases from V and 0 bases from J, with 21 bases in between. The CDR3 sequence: CASSQEAGGTGMSSYNEQFF. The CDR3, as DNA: TGTGCCAGCAGCCAAGAAGCAGGGGGGACGGGTATGAGCTCCTACAATGAGCAGTTCTTC.

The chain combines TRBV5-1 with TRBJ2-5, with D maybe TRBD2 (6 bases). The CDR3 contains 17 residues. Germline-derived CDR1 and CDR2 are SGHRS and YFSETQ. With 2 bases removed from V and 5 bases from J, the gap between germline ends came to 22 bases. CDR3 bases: TGCGCCAGCAGCTTTACATGGGAGGCACAGGTTGGGGAGACCCAGTACTTC. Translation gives CASSFTWEAQVGETQYF.

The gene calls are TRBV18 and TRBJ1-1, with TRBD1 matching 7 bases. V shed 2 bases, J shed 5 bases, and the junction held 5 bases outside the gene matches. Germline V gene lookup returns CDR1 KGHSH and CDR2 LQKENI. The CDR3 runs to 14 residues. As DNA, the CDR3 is TGTGCCAGCTCACCAAGTGGCAGGGGGACTGAAGCTTTCTTT. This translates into CASSPSGRGTEAFF. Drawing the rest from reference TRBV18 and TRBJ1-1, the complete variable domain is NAGVMQNPRHLVRRRGQEARLRCSPMKGHSHVYWYRQLPEEGLKFMVYLQKENIIDESGMPKERFSAEFPKEGPSILRIQQVVRGDSAAYFCASSPSGRGTEAFFGQGTRLTVV.

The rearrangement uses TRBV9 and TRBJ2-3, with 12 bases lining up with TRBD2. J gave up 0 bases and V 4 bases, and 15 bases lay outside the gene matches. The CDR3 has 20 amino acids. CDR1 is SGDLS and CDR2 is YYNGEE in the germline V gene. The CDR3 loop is CASSPSGLAGGTTSTDTQYF. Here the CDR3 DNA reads TGTGCCAGCAGCCCGAGTGGTCTAGCGGGGGGGACGACTAGCACAGATACGCAGTATTTT.

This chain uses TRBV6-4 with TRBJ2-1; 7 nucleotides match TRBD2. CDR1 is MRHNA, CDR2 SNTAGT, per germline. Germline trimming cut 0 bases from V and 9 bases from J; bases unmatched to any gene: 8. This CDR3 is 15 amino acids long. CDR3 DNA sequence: TGTGCCAGCAGTGACTCGTGGCGGGAGAGGGGTGAGCAGTTCTTC. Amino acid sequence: CASSDSWRERGEQFF.

CDR3 loop: CASSPRAQETQYF. In DNA form, the CDR3 reads TGTGCCAGCTCACCCCGAGCTCAAGAGACCCAGTACTTC. This chain uses TRBV18 with TRBJ2-5; D is ambiguous. Between the trimmed V and J ends, which lost 3 bases and 2 bases, there was a span of 7 bases. The CDR3 covers 13 residues. CDR1 is KGHSH, CDR2 LQKENI, per germline.

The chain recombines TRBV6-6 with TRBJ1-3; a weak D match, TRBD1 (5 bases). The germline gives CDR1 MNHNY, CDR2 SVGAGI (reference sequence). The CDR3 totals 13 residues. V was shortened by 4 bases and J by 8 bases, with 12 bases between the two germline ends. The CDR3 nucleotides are TGTGCCAGCAGTTCATGGGGCCCGGACACCATATATTTT. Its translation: CASSSWGPDTIYF.

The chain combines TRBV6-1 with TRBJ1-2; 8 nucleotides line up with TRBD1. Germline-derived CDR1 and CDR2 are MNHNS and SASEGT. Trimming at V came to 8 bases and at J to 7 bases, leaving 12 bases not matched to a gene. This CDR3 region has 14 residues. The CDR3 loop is CASDSGGAGGGYTF. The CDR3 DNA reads TGTGCCAGCGACTCAGGGGGCGCTGGAGGTGGCTACACCTTC.